The TCR beta chain under discussion was sequenced for a study of metastatic and nonmetastatic thyroid tumors. On the study more broadly: Repertoires from malignant and benign thyroid patients were compared across blood and tumor or nodule tissue.

TCRdb recomputed clones from the PCR reads via MiXCR. In the table there are 46,000 or so clones, about 15% of which are singletons. No patient received treatment before thyroid surgery. The CDR3 contains 14 residues. The V gene's germline CDR1 is SNHLY and CDR2 FYNNEI. V was clipped by 5 bases and J by 8 bases, with 15 bases between them. In this sample, this clone turned up many times. Its antigen remains unidentified. In the same sample, other DNA sequences code for this CDR3. Findings and caveats of the study: Benign nodules reportedly had significantly lower TCR beta diversity than malignant thyroid tumors in blood and tumor.

This sequence was found in a female donor with papillary thyroid cancer or a benign thyroid nodule (not recorded which). Some clones in this sample may be carry-over from other donors' samples. The rearrangement links TRBV2 to TRBJ1-4, with a weak D call TRBD1 (5 bases). The sample was blood. CDR3 sequence: CASSFFGAWEKLFF. The CDR3 DNA reads as TGTGCCAGCAGTTTCTTTGGGGCTTGGGAAAAACTGTTTTTT.